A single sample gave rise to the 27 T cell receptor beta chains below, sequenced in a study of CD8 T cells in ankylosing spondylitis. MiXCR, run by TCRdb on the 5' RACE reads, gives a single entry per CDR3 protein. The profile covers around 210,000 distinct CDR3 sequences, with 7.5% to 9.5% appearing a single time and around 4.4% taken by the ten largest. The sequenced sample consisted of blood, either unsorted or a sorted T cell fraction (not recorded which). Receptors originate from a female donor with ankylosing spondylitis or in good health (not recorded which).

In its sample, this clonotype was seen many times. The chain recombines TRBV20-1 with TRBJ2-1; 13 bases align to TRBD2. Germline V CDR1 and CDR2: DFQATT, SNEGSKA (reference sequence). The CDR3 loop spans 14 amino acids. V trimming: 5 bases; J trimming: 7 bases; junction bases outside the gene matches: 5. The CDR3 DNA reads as TGCAGTGCTGCCGGGACTAGCGGGATTAATGAGCAGTTCTTC. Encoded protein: CSAAGTSGINEQFF.

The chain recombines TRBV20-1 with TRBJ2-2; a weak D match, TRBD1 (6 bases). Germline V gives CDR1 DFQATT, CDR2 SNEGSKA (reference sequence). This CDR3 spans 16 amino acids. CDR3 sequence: CCASRVRGRSTGELFF. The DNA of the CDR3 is TGCTGCGCTAGTCGAGTCAGGGGCCGGAGCACCGGGGAGCTGTTTTTT.

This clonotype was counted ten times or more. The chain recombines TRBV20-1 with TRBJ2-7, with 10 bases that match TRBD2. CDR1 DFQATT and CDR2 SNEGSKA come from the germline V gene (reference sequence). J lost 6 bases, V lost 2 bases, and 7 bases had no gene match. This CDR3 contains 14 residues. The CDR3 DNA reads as TGCAGTGCTAGAAGCCTAGCGGGAGCTTTCGAGCAGTACTTC. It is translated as CSARSLAGAFEQYF.

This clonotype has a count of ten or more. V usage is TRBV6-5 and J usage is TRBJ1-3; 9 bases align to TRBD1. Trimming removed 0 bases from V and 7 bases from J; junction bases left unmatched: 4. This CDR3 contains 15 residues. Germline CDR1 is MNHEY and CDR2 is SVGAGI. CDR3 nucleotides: TGTGCCAGCAGTTACTCAGAGGACAGGGGTAACACCATATATTTT. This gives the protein CASSYSEDRGNTIYF.

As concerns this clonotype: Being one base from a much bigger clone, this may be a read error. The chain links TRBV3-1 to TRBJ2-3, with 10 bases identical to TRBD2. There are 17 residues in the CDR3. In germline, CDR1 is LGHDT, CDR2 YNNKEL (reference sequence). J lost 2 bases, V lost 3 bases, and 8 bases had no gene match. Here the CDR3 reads CASSQPGLARDTDTQYF. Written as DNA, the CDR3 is TGTGCCAGCAGCCAGCCGGGACTAGCGAGGGACACAGATACGCAGTATTTT.

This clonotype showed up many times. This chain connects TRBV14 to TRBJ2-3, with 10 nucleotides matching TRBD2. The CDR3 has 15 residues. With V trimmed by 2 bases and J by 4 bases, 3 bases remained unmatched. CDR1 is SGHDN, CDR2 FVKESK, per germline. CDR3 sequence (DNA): TGTGCCAGCAGCCAATCTAGCGGGAGAGCAGATACGCAGTATTTT. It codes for CASSQSSGRADTQYF.

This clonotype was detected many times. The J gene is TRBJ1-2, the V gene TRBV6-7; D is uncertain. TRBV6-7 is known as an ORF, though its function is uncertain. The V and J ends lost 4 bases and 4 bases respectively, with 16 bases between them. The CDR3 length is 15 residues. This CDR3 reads CASSSRSYMTYGYTF. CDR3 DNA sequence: TGTGCCAGCAGTTCACGGTCCTACATGACCTATGGCTACACCTTC.

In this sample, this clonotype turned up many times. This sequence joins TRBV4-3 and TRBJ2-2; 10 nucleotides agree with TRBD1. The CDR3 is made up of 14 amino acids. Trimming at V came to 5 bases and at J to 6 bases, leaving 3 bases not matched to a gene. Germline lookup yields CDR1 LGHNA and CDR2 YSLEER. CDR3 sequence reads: CASSSGTGAGELFF. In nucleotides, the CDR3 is TGCGCCAGCAGCTCCGGGACAGGGGCCGGGGAGCTGTTTTTT.

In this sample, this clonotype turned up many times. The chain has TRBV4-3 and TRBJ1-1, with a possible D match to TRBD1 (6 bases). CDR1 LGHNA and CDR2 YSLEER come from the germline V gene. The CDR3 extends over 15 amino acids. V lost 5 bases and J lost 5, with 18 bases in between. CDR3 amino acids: CASSRGTGGETEAFF. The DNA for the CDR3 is TGCGCCAGCAGCAGGGGGACCGGCGGGGAAACTGAAGCTTTCTTT.

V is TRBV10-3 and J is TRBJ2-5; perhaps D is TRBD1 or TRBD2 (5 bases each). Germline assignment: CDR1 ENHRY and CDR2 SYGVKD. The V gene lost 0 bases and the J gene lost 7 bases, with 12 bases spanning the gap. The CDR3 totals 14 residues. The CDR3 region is CAISESQTRGTQYF. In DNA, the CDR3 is TGTGCCATCAGTGAGTCACAAACGAGGGGGACCCAGTACTTC.

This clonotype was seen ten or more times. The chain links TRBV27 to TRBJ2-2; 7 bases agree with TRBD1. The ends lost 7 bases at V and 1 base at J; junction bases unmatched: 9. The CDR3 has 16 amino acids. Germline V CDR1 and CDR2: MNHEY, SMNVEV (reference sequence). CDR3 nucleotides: TGTGCCAGCACCTCTCAGACAGGGCGGAACACCGGGGAGCTGTTTTTT. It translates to CASTSQTGRNTGELFF.

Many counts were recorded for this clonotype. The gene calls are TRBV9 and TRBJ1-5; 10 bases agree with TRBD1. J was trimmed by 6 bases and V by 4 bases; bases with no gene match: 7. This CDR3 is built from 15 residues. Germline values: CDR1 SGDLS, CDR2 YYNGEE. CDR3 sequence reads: CASSRGGTGVQPQHF. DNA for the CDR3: TGTGCCAGCAGCCGGGGGGGGACAGGGGTTCAGCCCCAGCATTTT.

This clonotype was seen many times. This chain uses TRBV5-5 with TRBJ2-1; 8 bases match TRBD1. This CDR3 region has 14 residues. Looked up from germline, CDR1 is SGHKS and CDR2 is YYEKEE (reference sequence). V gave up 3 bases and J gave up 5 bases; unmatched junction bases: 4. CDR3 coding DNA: TGTGCCAGCAGCTGGATGGACAGGGACAATGAGCAGTTCTTC. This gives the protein CASSWMDRDNEQFF.

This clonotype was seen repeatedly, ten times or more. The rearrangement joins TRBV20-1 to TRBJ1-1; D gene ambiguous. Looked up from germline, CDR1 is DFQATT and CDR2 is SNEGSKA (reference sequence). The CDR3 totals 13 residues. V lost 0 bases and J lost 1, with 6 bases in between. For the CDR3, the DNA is TGCAGTGCTAGAGATCTTAAGAACACTGAAGCTTTCTTT. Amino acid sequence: CSARDLKNTEAFF.

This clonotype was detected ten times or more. The DNA for the CDR3 is TGCGCCAGCAGCCAAGTATTTGGGTCTGGTGAGCAGTTCTTC. Translated, it gives CASSQVFGSGEQFF. The rearrangement joins TRBV4-3 to TRBJ2-1; D is unclear. Trimming took 1 base from V and 9 from J, leaving 13 bases between them. CDR1 and CDR2 from the germline V gene are LGHNA and YSLEER. This CDR3 is 14 amino acids long.

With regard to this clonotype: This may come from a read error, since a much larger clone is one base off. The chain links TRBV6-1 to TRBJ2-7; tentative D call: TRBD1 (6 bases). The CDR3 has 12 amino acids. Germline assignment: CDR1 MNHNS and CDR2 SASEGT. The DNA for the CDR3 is TGTACCAGCACGGACAGACTCTACGAGCAGTACTTC. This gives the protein CTSTDRLYEQYF.

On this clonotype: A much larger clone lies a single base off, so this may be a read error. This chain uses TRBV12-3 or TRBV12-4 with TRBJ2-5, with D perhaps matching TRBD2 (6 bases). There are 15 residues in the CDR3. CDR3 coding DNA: TGTACCAGCCGTAGGGGCGGGGACTCAAAAGAGACCCAGTACTTC. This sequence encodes CTSRRGGDSKETQYF.

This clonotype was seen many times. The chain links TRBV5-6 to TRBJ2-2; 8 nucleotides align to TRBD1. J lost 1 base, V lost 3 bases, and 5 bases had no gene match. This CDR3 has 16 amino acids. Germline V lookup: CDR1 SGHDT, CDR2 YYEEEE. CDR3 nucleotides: TGTGCCAGCAGCTCGACCGGGACAGGGAACACCGGGGAGCTGTTTTTT. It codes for CASSSTGTGNTGELFF.

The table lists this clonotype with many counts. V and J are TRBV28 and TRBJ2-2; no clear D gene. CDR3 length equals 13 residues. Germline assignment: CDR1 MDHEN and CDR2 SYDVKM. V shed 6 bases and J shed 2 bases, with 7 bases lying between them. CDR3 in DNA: TGTGCCAGCAGGACTTTAAACACCGGGGAGCTGTTTTTT. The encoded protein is CASRTLNTGELFF.

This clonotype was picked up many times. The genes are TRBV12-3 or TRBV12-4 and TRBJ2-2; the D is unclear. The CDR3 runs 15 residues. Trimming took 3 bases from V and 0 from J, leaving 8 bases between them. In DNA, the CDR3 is TGTGCCAGCAGTTTTGGCGGAACGAACACCGGGGAGCTGTTTTTT. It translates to CASSFGGTNTGELFF.

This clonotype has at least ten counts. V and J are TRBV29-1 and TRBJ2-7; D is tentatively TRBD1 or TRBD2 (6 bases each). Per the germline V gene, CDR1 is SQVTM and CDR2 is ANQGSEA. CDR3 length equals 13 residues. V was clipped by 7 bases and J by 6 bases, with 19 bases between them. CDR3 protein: CSGLHRDGGEQYF. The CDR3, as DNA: TGCAGCGGCCTCCACAGGGACGGGGGCGAGCAGTACTTC.

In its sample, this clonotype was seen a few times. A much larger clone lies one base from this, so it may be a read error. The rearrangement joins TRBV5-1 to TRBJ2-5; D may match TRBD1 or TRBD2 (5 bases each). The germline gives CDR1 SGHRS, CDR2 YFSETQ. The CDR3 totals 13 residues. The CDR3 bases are TGCGCCAGCAGGGGGGAGACACAAGGGACCCAGTACTTC. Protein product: CASRGETQGTQYF. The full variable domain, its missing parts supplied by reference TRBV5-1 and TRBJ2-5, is KAGVTQTPRYLIKTRGQQVTLSCSPISGHRSVSWYQQTPGQGLQFLFEYFSETQRNKGNFPGRFSGRQFSNSRSEMNVSTLELGDSALYLCASRGETQGTQYFGPGTRLLVL.

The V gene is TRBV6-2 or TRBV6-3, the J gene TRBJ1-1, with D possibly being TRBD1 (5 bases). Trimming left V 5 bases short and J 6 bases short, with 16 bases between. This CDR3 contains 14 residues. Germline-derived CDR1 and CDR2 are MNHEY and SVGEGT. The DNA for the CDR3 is TGTGCCAGCAGTCCAGTCCGGGACGTCCCTGAAGCTTTCTTT. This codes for CASSPVRDVPEAFF.

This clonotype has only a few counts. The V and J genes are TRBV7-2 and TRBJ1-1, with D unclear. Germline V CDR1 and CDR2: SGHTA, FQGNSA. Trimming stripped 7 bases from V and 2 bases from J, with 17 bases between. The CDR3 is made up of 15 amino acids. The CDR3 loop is CASTQRGGTNTEAFF. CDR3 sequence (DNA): TGTGCCAGCACCCAGCGGGGTGGCACCAACACTGAAGCTTTCTTT.

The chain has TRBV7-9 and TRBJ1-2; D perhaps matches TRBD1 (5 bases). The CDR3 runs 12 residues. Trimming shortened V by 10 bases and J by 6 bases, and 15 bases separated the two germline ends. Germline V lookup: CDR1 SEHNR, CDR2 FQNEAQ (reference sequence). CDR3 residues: CAIPGGGDGYTF. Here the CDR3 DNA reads TGTGCCATCCCCGGCGGGGGAGATGGCTACACCTTC.

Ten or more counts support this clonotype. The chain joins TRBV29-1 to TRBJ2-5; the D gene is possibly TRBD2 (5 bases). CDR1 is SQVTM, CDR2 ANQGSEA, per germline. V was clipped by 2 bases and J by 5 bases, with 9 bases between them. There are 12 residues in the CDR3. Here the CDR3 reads CSVERQRETQYF. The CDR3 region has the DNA TGCAGCGTTGAAAGGCAGCGGGAGACCCAGTACTTC. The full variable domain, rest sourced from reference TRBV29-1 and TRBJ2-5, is SAVISQKPSRDICQRGTSLTIQCQVDSQVTMMFWYRQQPGQSLTLIATANQGSEATYESGFVIDKFPISRPNLTFSTLTVSNMSPEDSSIYLCSVERQRETQYFGPGTRLLVL.

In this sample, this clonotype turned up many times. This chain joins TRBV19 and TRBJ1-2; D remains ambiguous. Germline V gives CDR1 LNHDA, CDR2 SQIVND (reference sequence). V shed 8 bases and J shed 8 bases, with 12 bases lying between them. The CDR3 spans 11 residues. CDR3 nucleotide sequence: TGTGCCAGTTCCCACCTAGGAGGCTACACCTTC. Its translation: CASSHLGGYTF.